This TCR beta chain is drawn from a study of response to subunit inactivated influenza vaccine. General observations from the study: Authors suggested each seasonal influenza vaccination recruits few new T cells.

TCRdb recomputed calls from the RT-PCR reads with MiXCR, one row per CDR3 protein. In the table there are roughly 790,000 distinct CDR3 sequences, roughly 20% of which are singletons. This clonotype was observed many times. The target antigen is unknown. This sequence was found in a man aged 45-65 years who received an inactivated influenza vaccine. Specimen: PBMCs from blood, collected about 5 days after vaccination.

CDR3 region: CASAEGASVNEQFF. For the CDR3, the DNA is TGCGCCAGCGCCGAGGGGGCTAGCGTCAATGAGCAGTTCTTC. The V gene is TRBV5-1, the J gene TRBJ2-1; TRBD1 might be the D (7 bases). The V end was cut by 7 bases, the J end by 6 bases, with 17 bases between. Germline V CDR1 and CDR2: SGHRS, YFSETQ. The CDR3 runs 14 residues.